Listed below are T cell receptor beta chains from one sample, sequenced in a study of Ad26.COV2.S vaccination and SARS-CoV-2 variants. The assay was immunoSEQ multiplex PCR, and TCRdb's table has in-frame clones only and misses some. The data hold about 350,000 clones, with around 84% observed a single time. The specimen comprised peripheral blood, sampled in a trial of Ad26.COV2.S vaccine versus placebo. The receptors come from a person between 18 and 65 years old who received the Ad26.COV2.S COVID-19 vaccine or a placebo. Each CDR3 is given with its conserved first and last residue. Each record gives: D gene, V gene, J gene, clone size, CDR3 protein, CDR3 DNA. D genes are given only for firm matches. Not all rows give a size; the values are once, few, many and, for expanded clones, a class.

d_call: -
v_call: TRBV5-1
j_call: TRBJ2-7
clone_size: -
cdr3_aa: CASSFSEGSYEQYF
cdr3_nt: TGCGCCAGCAGCTTCTCAGAGGGGAGCTACGAGCAGTACTTC

d_call: -
v_call: TRBV25-1
j_call: TRBJ1-1
clone_size: -
cdr3_aa: CASSSYREGAEAFF
cdr3_nt: TGTGCCAGCAGCTCCTACAGGGAGGGGGCTGAAGCTTTCTTT

d_call: -
v_call: TRBV18
j_call: TRBJ2-1
clone_size: -
cdr3_aa: CASSPVTPSYNEQFF
cdr3_nt: TGTGCCAGCTCACCAGTGACCCCTTCCTACAATGAGCAGTTCTTC

d_call: -
v_call: TRBV2
j_call: TRBJ1-3
clone_size: -
cdr3_aa: CASSTFGPGNTIYF
cdr3_nt: TGTGCCAGCAGTACGTTCGGGCCCGGAAACACCATATATTTT

d_call: TRBD2
v_call: TRBV7-2
j_call: TRBJ2-2
clone_size: -
cdr3_aa: CASSSLAGYTGELFF
cdr3_nt: TGTGCCAGCAGCTCCTTAGCGGGGTACACCGGGGAGCTGTTTTTT

d_call: TRBD2
v_call: TRBV6-5
j_call: TRBJ2-5
clone_size: -
cdr3_aa: CASSPAGTSEETQYF
cdr3_nt: TGTGCCAGCAGCCCAGCCGGGACTAGCGAAGAGACCCAGTACTTC

d_call: -
v_call: TRBV5-1
j_call: TRBJ2-1
clone_size: -
cdr3_aa: CASSLVGDVGLNEQFF
cdr3_nt: TGCGCCAGCAGCTTGGTAGGGGATGTGGGGTTGAATGAGCAGTTCTTC

d_call: -
v_call: TRBV27
j_call: TRBJ2-1
clone_size: once
cdr3_aa: CASSLSDSNEQFF
cdr3_nt: TGTGCCAGCAGTTTAAGTGACTCCAATGAGCAGTTCTTC

d_call: -
v_call: TRBV11-3
j_call: TRBJ2-7
clone_size: -
cdr3_aa: CASSQGFSYEQYF
cdr3_nt: TGTGCCAGCAGCCAAGGATTTTCCTACGAGCAGTACTTC

d_call: TRBD1
v_call: TRBV5-1
j_call: TRBJ1-5
clone_size: -
cdr3_aa: CASSLAGGYNQPQHF
cdr3_nt: TGCGCCAGCAGCTTGGCAGGGGGATACAATCAGCCCCAGCATTTT

d_call: TRBD1
v_call: TRBV29-1
j_call: TRBJ1-5
clone_size: -
cdr3_aa: CSATPGGGQPQHF
cdr3_nt: TGCAGCGCCACGCCAGGGGGCGGTCAGCCCCAGCATTTT

d_call: -
v_call: TRBV2
j_call: TRBJ2-7
clone_size: few
cdr3_aa: CASSGFYEQYF
cdr3_nt: TGTGCCAGCAGTGGATTTTACGAGCAGTACTTC

d_call: TRBD2
v_call: TRBV5-1
j_call: TRBJ2-1
clone_size: once
cdr3_aa: CASSFLAGGPNEQFF
cdr3_nt: TGCGCCAGCAGCTTCCTAGCGGGAGGGCCGAATGAGCAGTTCTTC

d_call: -
v_call: TRBV19
j_call: TRBJ1-5
clone_size: -
cdr3_aa: CASIGRAGPYSNQPQHF
cdr3_nt: TGTGCCAGTATCGGCCGGGCTGGTCCATATAGCAATCAGCCCCAGCATTTT

d_call: TRBD1
v_call: TRBV9
j_call: TRBJ1-6
clone_size: -
cdr3_aa: CASSVGPGDRFGSPLHF
cdr3_nt: TGTGCCAGCAGCGTAGGCCCCGGGGACAGGTTTGGCTCACCCCTCCACTTT

d_call: TRBD2
v_call: TRBV19
j_call: TRBJ2-1
clone_size: -
cdr3_aa: CASRRLAGGNNEQFF
cdr3_nt: TGTGCCAGTAGGCGACTAGCGGGGGGGAACAATGAGCAGTTCTTC

d_call: -
v_call: TRBV12-3/TRBV12-4
j_call: TRBJ1-1
clone_size: -
cdr3_aa: CASDPWVTEAFF
cdr3_nt: TGTGCCAGCGATCCCTGGGTAACTGAAGCTTTCTTT

d_call: TRBD2
v_call: TRBV10-3
j_call: TRBJ2-3
clone_size: -
cdr3_aa: CAITRGTSGRAGSTDTQYF
cdr3_nt: TGTGCCATCACCAGGGGAACCAGCGGGAGGGCCGGTAGCACAGATACGCAGTATTTT

d_call: -
v_call: TRBV2
j_call: TRBJ2-7
clone_size: -
cdr3_aa: CASSVRGSGLEQYF
cdr3_nt: TGTGCCAGCAGTGTACGGGGCTCTGGGCTCGAGCAGTACTTC

d_call: -
v_call: TRBV5-1
j_call: TRBJ1-2
clone_size: -
cdr3_aa: CASSPRTESYGYTF
cdr3_nt: TGCGCCAGCAGCCCCAGGACAGAGTCCTATGGCTACACCTTC

d_call: -
v_call: TRBV6-5
j_call: TRBJ2-5
clone_size: once
cdr3_aa: CASSGQGVETQYF
cdr3_nt: TGTGCCAGCAGCGGTCAAGGGGTGGAGACCCAGTACTTC

d_call: -
v_call: TRBV6-2/TRBV6-3
j_call: TRBJ2-2
clone_size: -
cdr3_aa: CASSYLAGVTGELFF
cdr3_nt: TGTGCCAGCAGTTACCTTGCCGGGGTCACCGGGGAGCTGTTTTTT

d_call: -
v_call: TRBV21-1
j_call: TRBJ2-1
clone_size: -
cdr3_aa: CASTQYRYNEQFF
cdr3_nt: TGTGCCAGCACACAGTACAGATACAATGAGCAGTTCTTC

d_call: -
v_call: TRBV6-2/TRBV6-3
j_call: TRBJ2-7
clone_size: -
cdr3_aa: CASSYRGGYEQYF
cdr3_nt: TGTGCCAGCAGTTACAGGGGCGGCTACGAGCAGTACTTC

d_call: TRBD1
v_call: TRBV12-3/TRBV12-4
j_call: TRBJ1-2
clone_size: -
cdr3_aa: CASSFQGAGYTF
cdr3_nt: TGTGCCAGCAGTTTTCAGGGGGCAGGCTACACCTTC

d_call: TRBD2
v_call: TRBV27
j_call: TRBJ2-3
clone_size: -
cdr3_aa: CASSTHSGSARSTQYF
cdr3_nt: TGTGCCAGCAGTACCCATAGCGGGAGCGCCAGGAGTACGCAGTATTTT

d_call: -
v_call: TRBV7-8
j_call: TRBJ2-3
clone_size: -
cdr3_aa: CASSLVWRVGTDTQYF
cdr3_nt: TGTGCCAGCAGCTTAGTCTGGAGGGTGGGGACAGATACGCAGTATTTT

d_call: -
v_call: TRBV2
j_call: TRBJ2-7
clone_size: -
cdr3_aa: CASNGREYEQYF
cdr3_nt: TGTGCCAGCAATGGCCGAGAATACGAGCAGTACTTC

d_call: -
v_call: TRBV11-2
j_call: TRBJ1-1
clone_size: -
cdr3_aa: CASSPGPVTRYMNTEAFF
cdr3_nt: TGTGCCAGCAGCCCCGGGCCTGTGACGCGTTACATGAACACTGAAGCTTTCTTT

d_call: TRBD2
v_call: TRBV10-3
j_call: TRBJ2-2
clone_size: -
cdr3_aa: CAIGTSGGTGELFF
cdr3_nt: TGTGCCATCGGGACTAGCGGGGGCACCGGGGAGCTGTTTTTT

d_call: TRBD1
v_call: TRBV6-2/TRBV6-3
j_call: TRBJ1-5
clone_size: -
cdr3_aa: CASSRRDREPQHF
cdr3_nt: TGTGCCAGCAGTAGACGGGACAGGGAGCCCCAGCATTTT

d_call: -
v_call: TRBV6-1
j_call: TRBJ2-2
clone_size: -
cdr3_aa: CASSEGRPDTNTGELFF
cdr3_nt: TGTGCCAGCAGTGAAGGTAGGCCCGATACGAACACCGGGGAGCTGTTTTTT

d_call: -
v_call: TRBV29-1
j_call: TRBJ2-1
clone_size: -
cdr3_aa: CSGGTGYNEQFF
cdr3_nt: TGCAGCGGGGGAACCGGCTACAATGAGCAGTTCTTC

d_call: -
v_call: TRBV18
j_call: TRBJ2-2
clone_size: -
cdr3_aa: CASSPPGTVNTGELFF
cdr3_nt: TGTGCCAGCTCACCACCTGGGACGGTGAACACCGGGGAGCTGTTTTTT